The entry that follows covers one TCR beta chain sequence. The protocol was immunoSEQ multiplex PCR, while the TCRdb copy is restricted to in-frame clones and leaves out a portion. The table lists fewer than 200,000 clones, over 80% of them singletons. This entry is derived from a study of blood T cell repertoires in COVID-19. The CDR3 is made up of 16 amino acids. Per the germline V gene, CDR1 is MNHEY and CDR2 is SVGEGT. The V segment lost 6 bases and the J segment 7 bases; nucleotides outside the gene matches: 14. Sequencing input: PBMCs or T cells enriched from blood (not recorded which). J is TRBJ2-2 and V is TRBV6-2 or TRBV6-3, with TRBD2 identical over 7 bases. The clonotype was recovered from a woman in her forties or fifties who had recovered from COVID-19. The CDR3 DNA reads TGTGCCAGCAGCCCCTTGGGGGAGGGCCGTAGCGGGGAGCTGTTTTTT. Translation gives CASSPLGEGRSGELFF.